This T cell receptor beta chain was documented in a study of T cell responses to AZD1222 COVID-19 vaccine. About this clone: No antigen is known for it.

Overall study results and limits: Mapped onto spike, vaccine-associated CD4 TCRs spanned it and were dominant at 160-218 and 743-854.

This CDR3 has 12 residues. V lost 4 bases to trimming and J lost 5 bases, with 6 bases between them. Germline CDR1 is LGHNT and CDR2 is FRNRAP. Measured with immunoSEQ multiplex PCR; TCRdb has only the in-frame clones, and not every one. The table has some 170,000 clones, around 90% seen once. The clonotype was recovered from an adult who received the AZD1222 COVID-19 vaccine. The sample in question was peripheral blood, obtained 28 days after the second AZD1222 dose. The V call is TRBV12-5, the J call TRBJ1-5; D unresolved. The CDR3 sequence: CASGYGDQPQHF. In nucleotides, the CDR3 is TGTGCTAGTGGTTACGGGGATCAGCCCCAGCATTTT.